This is a list of T cell receptor beta chains from one sample in a study of blood T cell repertoires in COVID-19. Repertoires were generated with immunoSEQ multiplex PCR, while TCRdb's copy carries only in-frame clones and drops some. Altogether about 220,000 clones are present, 84% being singletons, with the ten largest covering more than 4.5%. The sequenced sample consisted of peripheral blood. The receptors originated from a woman in her sixties or seventies who had recovered from COVID-19. Both conserved end residues are part of each CDR3. D genes are given only for firm matches. Size is stated for part of the rows, as once, few or many counts, or as a class when the clone is expanded.

TRBJ1-3,NA,NA,TRBV3-1/TRBV3-2,TGTGCCAGCAGCCAAGGGACAGCTGGAAACACCATATATTTT,CASSQGTAGNTIYF
TRBJ2-7,TRBD2,NA,TRBV9,TGTGCCAGCAGCGCGTCGACTAGCGCGACCTACGAGCAGTACTTC,CASSASTSATYEQYF
TRBJ1-5,TRBD1,NA,TRBV6-2/TRBV6-3,TGTGCCAGCAGTACCAGAACGGGACAGAGAAATAGCAATCAGCCCCAGCATTTT,CASSTRTGQRNSNQPQHF
TRBJ2-6,NA,NA,TRBV19,TGTGCCAGTAGTGTAGACTGGTCAGGCGGGGCCAACGTCCTGACTTTC,CASSVDWSGGANVLTF
TRBJ2-5,TRBD1,NA,TRBV3-1/TRBV3-2,TGTGCCAGCAGCCAAAACACAGGGGCCCAAGAGACCCAGTACTTC,CASSQNTGAQETQYF
TRBJ1-1,TRBD1,NA,TRBV19,TGTGCCAGTAGTCCCGGGACAGGGGGCTTCCGCACTGAAGCTTTCTTT,CASSPGTGGFRTEAFF
TRBJ1-3,NA,few,TRBV21-1,TGTGCCAGCAGCGCCCTCTCCAGGCAAAACACCATATATTTT,CASSALSRQNTIYF
TRBJ2-3,NA,many,TRBV5-5,TGTGCCAGCAGCTTGGCAGGGAATACAGATACGCAGTATTTT,CASSLAGNTDTQYF
TRBJ2-2,NA,NA,TRBV6-1,TGTGCCAGCAGTGAAGCGCTGTGGGCAGGGGCCGGGGAGCTGTTTTTT,CASSEALWAGAGELFF
TRBJ2-7,NA,NA,TRBV2,TGTGCCAGCAGTGTGCTCGGGACCTACGAGCAGTACTTC,CASSVLGTYEQYF
TRBJ2-3,TRBD1,NA,TRBV27,TGTGCCAGCAGTTTATGGACAGGCGAGCAAGATACGCAGTATTTT,CASSLWTGEQDTQYF
TRBJ2-1,NA,NA,TRBV9,TGTGCCAGCAGCGTAGCGGGACACCTCTACAATGAGCAGTTCTTC,CASSVAGHLYNEQFF
TRBJ2-2,NA,NA,TRBV5-5,TGTGCCAGCAGCTTGGGGGGCGCTTTGAACACCGGGGAGCTGTTTTTT,CASSLGGALNTGELFF
TRBJ1-6,NA,NA,TRBV24-1,TGTGCCACCAGTGGGGCCCAGGCCCTCCACTTT,CATSGAQALHF
TRBJ1-1,TRBD1,once,TRBV6-2/TRBV6-3,TGTGCCAGCAGCCGCGGACAGGGCACTGAAGCTTTCTTT,CASSRGQGTEAFF
TRBJ2-7,TRBD2,NA,TRBV11-3,TGTGCCAGCAGCGCCGGAACTAGGCGGGGGGGCAAATACGAGCAGTACTTC,CASSAGTRRGGKYEQYF
TRBJ1-2,TRBD1,NA,TRBV5-4,TGTGCCAGCAGTTCATACACTCAGGGGGCGGGCTATGGCTACACCTTC,CASSSYTQGAGYGYTF
TRBJ1-4,NA,NA,TRBV12-3/TRBV12-4,TGTGCCTGCTCGGGGGACCCTGGAAAACTGTTTTTT,CACSGDPGKLFF
TRBJ1-2,NA,NA,TRBV6-6,TGTGCCAGCAGCCCCAGAGGGGACTTTCTTTATGGCTACACCTTC,CASSPRGDFLYGYTF
TRBJ2-7,NA,once,TRBV6-1,TGTGCCAGCAGTGGACCCCTGCGAGGGGGGGCATCCTACGAGCAGTACTTC,CASSGPLRGGASYEQYF
TRBJ2-7,TRBD1,NA,TRBV7-2,TGTGCCAGCAGCACAGGGGGAGGATTCTCCTACGAGCAGTACTTC,CASSTGGGFSYEQYF
TRBJ1-1,NA,NA,TRBV12-3/TRBV12-4,TGTGCCAGCAGTCCGGGTCCCCGCCGAGCTTTCTTT,CASSPGPRRAFF
TRBJ1-5,NA,few,TRBV6-1,TGTGCCAGCAGTGAAGGTAACAGGGAGCAGCCCCAGCATTTT,CASSEGNREQPQHF
TRBJ1-1,NA,NA,TRBV3-1/TRBV3-2,TGTGCCAGCAGCCATTTACGAGGTGAAGCTTTCTTT,CASSHLRGEAFF
TRBJ1-5,NA,NA,TRBV6-1,TGTGCCAGCAGTGAACCTATACATGGCGGGGTGAATAGCAATCAGCCCCAGCATTTT,CASSEPIHGGVNSNQPQHF